The present TCR beta chain was sequenced within a study of blood T cell dynamics during melanoma immunotherapy. Germline V CDR1 and CDR2: MNHNS, SASEGT. The CDR3 has 17 residues. With 0 bases clipped from V and 7 bases from J, the junction kept 10 bases outside the gene matches. Every bulk PBMC sample received the same 350 ng of DNA. The data were produced by immunoSEQ multiplex PCR, yet TCRdb's version contains in-frame clones alone and is incomplete. The sample carries 5,500 to 8,500 clones, 65% to 85% recorded once. As for time point: pre-treatment baseline. Prior systemic cancer therapy, immunosuppressant use and other active malignancies excluded patients.

The input for sequencing was blood, taken from a patient treated with checkpoint blockade. The V gene is TRBV6-1, the J gene TRBJ2-1; TRBD2 matches at 9 bases. The receptor's source is a human donor with melanoma. Some clones in this sample may be carry-over from other donors' samples. The CDR3 sequence is CASSEAGWTSETNEQFF. DNA for the CDR3: TGTGCCAGCAGTGAAGCGGGTTGGACTAGCGAAACGAATGAGCAGTTCTTC.